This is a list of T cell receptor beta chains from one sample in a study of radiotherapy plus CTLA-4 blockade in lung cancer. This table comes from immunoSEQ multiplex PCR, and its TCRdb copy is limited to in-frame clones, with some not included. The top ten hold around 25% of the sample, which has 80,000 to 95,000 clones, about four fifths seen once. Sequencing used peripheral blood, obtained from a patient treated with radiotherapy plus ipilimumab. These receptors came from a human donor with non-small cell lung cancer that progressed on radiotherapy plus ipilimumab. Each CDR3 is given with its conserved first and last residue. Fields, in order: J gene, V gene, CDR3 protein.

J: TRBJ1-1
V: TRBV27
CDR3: CASSFLSGTDEAFF

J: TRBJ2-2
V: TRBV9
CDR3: CASSVATGLATGELFF

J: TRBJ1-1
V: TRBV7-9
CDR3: CASSSGAINTEAFF

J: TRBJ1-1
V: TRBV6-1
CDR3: CASSASQGATEAFF

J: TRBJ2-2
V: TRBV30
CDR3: CAWSGRGGTNTGELFF

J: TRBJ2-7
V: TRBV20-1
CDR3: CSARGYYEQYF

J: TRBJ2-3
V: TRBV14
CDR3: CASSQGTKRATQYF

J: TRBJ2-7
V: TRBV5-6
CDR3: CASSGTGSRFASSYEQYF

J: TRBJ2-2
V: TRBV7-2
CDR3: CASTYGLTGELFF

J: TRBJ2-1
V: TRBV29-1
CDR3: CSAGDGGSSSYNEQFF

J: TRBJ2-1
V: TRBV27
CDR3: CASSLLYGLASDEQFF

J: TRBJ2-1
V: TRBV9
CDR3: CASSAGLAEYNEQFF

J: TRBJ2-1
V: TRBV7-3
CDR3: CASSLIAGDYNEQFF

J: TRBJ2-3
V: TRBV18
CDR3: CASSPPGQSTDTQYF

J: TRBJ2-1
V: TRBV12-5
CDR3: CASGLAVAGEQFF

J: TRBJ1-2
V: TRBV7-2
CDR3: CASSTLGGTNYGYTF

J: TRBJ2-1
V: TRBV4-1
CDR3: CASSQEYSGGAYNEQFF

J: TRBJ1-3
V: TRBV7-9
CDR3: CASSLKDTGNTIYF

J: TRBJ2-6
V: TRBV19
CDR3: CASAQGTSSGANVLTF

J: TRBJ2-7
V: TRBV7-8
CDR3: CASSLGTSGNEQYF

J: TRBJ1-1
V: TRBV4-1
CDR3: CASSQDFWEAPVKGEAFF

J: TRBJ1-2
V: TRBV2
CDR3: CASSGQPTTYGYTF

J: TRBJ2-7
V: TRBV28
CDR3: CASSKGTSSVYEQYF

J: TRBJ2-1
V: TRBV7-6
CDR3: CASSLEGTGAVYYNEQFF

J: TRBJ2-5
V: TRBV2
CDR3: CASSVRGGRVKETQYF

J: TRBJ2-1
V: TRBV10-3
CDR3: CAISLAAYNEQFF

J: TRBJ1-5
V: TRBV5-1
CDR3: CASSLGGSNQPQHF

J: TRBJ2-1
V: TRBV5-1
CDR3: CASSLEWDRQFF

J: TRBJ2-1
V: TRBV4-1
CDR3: CASSQVLGYEQFF